A single sample gave rise to the 25 T cell receptor beta chains below, sequenced in a study of T-cell reconstitution after alpha-beta-depleted transplantation in children. General observations from the study: T cells produced anew were the main source of T-cell counts and diversity one year after transplant.

The TCRbeta library was prepared with unique molecular identifiers. TCRdb recomputed calls from the PCR reads with MiXCR, one row per CDR3 protein. This sample carries hundreds of thousands of distinct CDR3 sequences, around 7.1% of them seen once, and the ten largest clones take around 10%. No antigens are known for them. The input for sequencing was peripheral blood, taken 360 days after TCRalphabeta/CD19-depleted stem cell transplant. The source is a female patient between 2 and 15 years old who had a stem cell transplant for Fanconi anemia, so the T cells may come from the graft donor.

The chain is built from TRBV11-2 and TRBJ1-2, with D uncertain. V dropped 4 bases and J dropped 5 bases, with 17 bases sitting between them. The CDR3 is made up of 15 amino acids. Germline-derived CDR1 and CDR2 are SGHAT and FQNNGV. The CDR3 spells CASSSPRSFVYGYTF. The CDR3 DNA reads TGTGCCAGCAGCTCTCCTCGATCCTTTGTTTATGGCTACACCTTC.

The table lists this clonotype with many counts. The chain recombines TRBV29-1 with TRBJ2-1; no firm D call. Trimming removed 7 bases at V and 0 bases at J, with 13 bases between. Germline-derived CDR1 and CDR2 are SQVTM and ANQGSEA. CDR3 length: 14 amino acids. The CDR3 loop reads CSALSRISYNEQFF. The CDR3 nucleotides read TGCAGCGCCCTCAGCAGGATCTCCTACAATGAGCAGTTCTTC.

This clonotype has more than one count but fewer than ten. V is TRBV19 and J is TRBJ1-1; D is uncertain. With 3 bases removed from V and 2 bases from J, the gap between germline ends came to 10 bases. Germline CDR1 and CDR2: LNHDA and SQIVND (reference sequence). The length of the CDR3 is 14 residues. The CDR3 region has the DNA TGTGCCAGTAGTATTGGCCACCCCAACACTGAAGCTTTCTTT. Protein product: CASSIGHPNTEAFF. Looking up the rest from reference TRBV19 and TRBJ1-1 gives the full variable domain: DGGITQSPKYLFRKEGQNVTLSCEQNLNHDAMYWYRQDPGQGLRLIYYSQIVNDFQKGDIAEGYSVSREKKESFPLTVTSAQKNPTAFYLCASSIGHPNTEAFFGQGTRLTVV.

This clonotype was observed many times. V usage is TRBV6-5 and J usage is TRBJ2-2; 10 nucleotides agree with TRBD1. The CDR3 loop spans 15 amino acids. V shed 2 bases and J 8 bases; nucleotides not matched to a gene: 5. In germline, CDR1 is MNHEY, CDR2 SVGAGI. CDR3 residues: CASSYGQGDMGELFF. CDR3 bases: TGTGCCAGCAGTTACGGACAGGGGGATATGGGGGAGCTGTTTTTT.

This clonotype was seen only a few times. The genes are TRBV20-1 and TRBJ2-3; perhaps TRBD2 as D (6 bases). Looked up from germline, CDR1 is DFQATT and CDR2 is SNEGSKA (reference sequence). The CDR3 has 16 residues. The germline V and J ends were trimmed by 5 bases and 2 bases, with 20 bases remaining between them. The CDR3 loop reads CSASPGSGLLTDTQYF. CDR3 DNA: TGCAGTGCTTCCCCAGGTAGCGGCTTACTCACAGATACGCAGTATTTT.

This clonotype was recorded at least ten times. V and J are TRBV20-1 and TRBJ2-5; D is possibly TRBD2 (5 bases). Germline-derived CDR1 and CDR2 are DFQATT and SNEGSKA (reference sequence). V was trimmed by 6 bases and J by 3 bases, leaving 14 bases between them. This CDR3 is 13 amino acids long. The CDR3 DNA sequence: TGCAGTGCCCAACTAGGCACTAAAGAGACCCAGTACTTC. This codes for CSAQLGTKETQYF.

This clonotype was seen a few times. The chain carries TRBV6-2 or TRBV6-3 and TRBJ2-1; D remains ambiguous. With 6 bases removed from V and 6 bases from J, the gap between germline ends came to 9 bases. In germline, CDR1 is MNHEY, CDR2 SVGEGT. CDR3 length: 12 amino acids. The CDR3 coding sequence is TGTGCCAGCAGGGCAGATCCCAATGAGCAGTTCTTC. Translating gives CASRADPNEQFF.

This clonotype has at least ten counts. The chain joins TRBV10-2 to TRBJ2-7; 7 positions match TRBD1. This CDR3 region has 14 residues. Germline trimming cut 5 bases from V and 3 bases from J; bases unmatched to any gene: 7. From germline, CDR1 is WSHSY and CDR2 SAAADI. CDR3 sequence reads: CASSQWDSHYEQYF. CDR3 bases: TGCGCCAGCAGTCAATGGGACAGTCACTACGAGCAGTACTTC.

This clonotype was observed many times. J is TRBJ2-7 and V is TRBV7-9; D gene uncertain. Germline values: CDR1 SEHNR, CDR2 FQNEAQ (reference sequence). This CDR3 is 13 amino acids long. Trimming took off 4 bases at V and 4 bases at J, with 11 bases between the two ends. Here the CDR3 reads CASSSYSPYEQYV. The CDR3 DNA reads TGTGCCAGCAGCTCCTACAGCCCATACGAGCAGTACGTC.

The CDR3 sequence: CASVSGMTYNEQFF. In DNA form, the CDR3 reads TGTGCCAGCGTAAGCGGGATGACCTACAATGAGCAGTTCTTC. The genes are TRBV7-8 and TRBJ2-1; 7 nucleotides match TRBD2. V lost 8 bases, J lost 2 bases, and 6 bases stayed unmatched. The CDR3 is 14 amino acids. Germline V CDR1 and CDR2: SGHVS, FQNEAQ.

This clonotype was observed many times. The rearrangement joins TRBV5-6 to TRBJ2-1; TRBD1 is a possible D gene (5 bases). V lost 1 base to trimming and J lost 0 bases, with 14 bases between them. Looked up from germline, CDR1 is SGHDT and CDR2 is YYEEEE. This CDR3 has 17 amino acids. The CDR3 here is CASSLWRGASSYNEQFF. CDR3 nucleotides: TGTGCCAGCAGCTTGTGGCGTGGGGCCAGCTCCTACAATGAGCAGTTCTTC.

This clonotype was seen ten or more times. This sequence joins TRBV5-6 and TRBJ2-5, with TRBD2 matching over 8 bases. The ends lost 5 bases at V and 5 bases at J; junction bases unmatched: 8. This CDR3 spans 14 amino acids. Per germline, CDR1 SGHDT and CDR2 YYEEEE. The CDR3 region is CASRSSGGRETQYF. The CDR3 coding sequence is TGTGCCAGCAGGTCAAGCGGGGGTAGGGAGACCCAGTACTTC.

V usage is TRBV2 and J usage is TRBJ2-1; the D gene is possibly TRBD2 (6 bases). Germline assignment: CDR1 SNHLY and CDR2 FYNNEI. Between the trimmed V and J ends, which lost 6 bases and 7 bases, there was a span of 19 bases. The CDR3 is made up of 15 amino acids. CDR3 bases: TGTGCCAGCAGGGGGGGACTTATAATGGGGAATGAGCAGTTCTTC. Amino acid sequence: CASRGGLIMGNEQFF.

This clonotype was recorded a few times. The chain couples TRBV6-1 to TRBJ2-5, with D possibly TRBD1 on 7 matching bases. CDR1 MNHNS and CDR2 SASEGT come from the germline V gene. This CDR3 spans 15 amino acids. V dropped 7 bases and J dropped 7 bases, with 22 bases sitting between them. CDR3 sequence: CASTQGGGIGGTQYF. The CDR3 DNA follows: TGTGCCAGCACTCAGGGGGGAGGAATCGGGGGGACCCAGTACTTC.

The table lists this clonotype with a few counts. The chain joins TRBV5-1 to TRBJ2-5; 8 nucleotides agree with TRBD2. The V gene end was trimmed by 0 bases and the J gene end by 2 bases; junction bases not matched to a gene: 15. CDR1 is SGHRS and CDR2 is YFSETQ in the germline V gene. This CDR3 has 19 residues. The CDR3 protein is CASSLDGGGAGEGQETQYF. Written as DNA, the CDR3 is TGCGCCAGCAGCTTGGACGGAGGAGGAGCGGGAGAGGGACAAGAGACCCAGTACTTC.

This clonotype was recorded many times. The rearrangement uses TRBV28 and TRBJ2-1; 12 bases are shared with TRBD2. Germline CDR1 is MDHEN and CDR2 is SYDVKM. This CDR3 region has 15 residues. V was clipped by 7 bases and J by 2 bases; unmatched bases: 3. The CDR3 bases are TGTGCCAGCACCCTAGCGGGAGGGCCCTACAATGAGCAGTTCTTC. Translated: CASTLAGGPYNEQFF.

This clonotype was counted many times. CDR3 in DNA: TGTGCCACCAGCAGTTACAAGGGTGGAACGTATGAGCAGTTCTTC. Residues: CATSSYKGGTYEQFF. The chain is built from TRBV15 and TRBJ2-1, with unresolved D. The germline V gene encodes CDR1 LNHNV and CDR2 YYDKDF (reference sequence). This CDR3 is built from 15 residues. The V end lost 3 bases, the J end lost 8 bases, and 17 bases lay between the germline ends. Based on the CDR3 plus reference TRBV15 and TRBJ2-1, the full variable domain is DAMVIQNPRYQVTQFGKPVTLSCSQTLNHNVMYWYQQKSSQAPKLLFHYYDKDFNNEADTPDNFQSRRPNTSFCFLDIRSPGLGDTAMYLCATSSYKGGTYEQFFGPGTRLTVL.

The table lists this clonotype with a few counts. The chain recombines TRBV7-2 with TRBJ2-1; D not certain. Trimming took off 0 bases at V and 1 base at J, with 10 bases between the two ends. Germline V gives CDR1 SGHTA, CDR2 FQGNSA. This CDR3 is built from 16 residues. CDR3 DNA sequence: TGTGCCAGCAGCTTAGCGCGGCAGGTATCCTACAATGAGCAGTTCTTC. Translating gives CASSLARQVSYNEQFF.

This chain uses TRBV9 with TRBJ1-3; D gene uncertain. The CDR3 consists of 12 residues. Trimming removed 6 bases at V and 4 bases at J, with 8 bases between. The germline CDR1 and CDR2 sequences are SGDLS and YYNGEE. CDR3 DNA sequence: TGTGCCAGCAAGCCACCCGGAAACACCATATATTTT. The encoded protein is CASKPPGNTIYF.

In its sample, this clonotype was seen many times. The chain carries TRBV28 and TRBJ2-7, with 14 positions matching TRBD2. V trimming: 7 bases; J trimming: 3 bases; junction bases outside the gene matches: 11. The V gene's germline CDR1 is MDHEN and CDR2 SYDVKM. This CDR3 has 17 amino acids. The CDR3 region is CASIKGLAGVGDYEQYF. In DNA, the CDR3 is TGTGCCAGCATCAAGGGACTAGCGGGAGTGGGAGACTACGAGCAGTACTTC.

This sequence joins TRBV20-1 and TRBJ2-1; TRBD1 aligns across 7 bases. The CDR3 sequence is 14 residues long. In germline, CDR1 is DFQATT, CDR2 SNEGSKA (reference sequence). The CDR3 coding sequence is TGCAGCGTTCGAAGGGCAGGGGGATACAATGAGCAGTTCTTC. Translation: CSVRRAGGYNEQFF.

This clonotype was observed many times. The genes are TRBV20-1 and TRBJ2-5; 9 bases are shared with TRBD2. The germline CDR1 and CDR2 sequences are DFQATT and SNEGSKA (reference sequence). V was pared by 6 bases and J by 2 bases, with 7 bases of the junction left unmatched. This CDR3 has 14 amino acids. The CDR3 spells CSALAGNLQETQYF. The CDR3 nucleotides read TGCAGTGCCCTAGCGGGGAACTTACAAGAGACCCAGTACTTC.

The chain has TRBV5-1 and TRBJ2-5; D possibly matches TRBD1 or TRBD2 (6 bases each). CDR3 length equals 16 residues. Trimming shortened V by 4 bases and J by 3 bases, and 19 bases separated the two germline ends. Germline loops: CDR1 SGHRS, CDR2 YFSETQ. The CDR3 DNA reads TGCGCCAGCAGCCCATTGAAGGGGGTAGCGGAAGAGACCCAGTACTTC. It translates to CASSPLKGVAEETQYF.

The chain links TRBV18 to TRBJ1-5; tentative D call: TRBD1 (5 bases). The germline CDR1 and CDR2 sequences are KGHSH and LQKENI. Trimming removed 3 bases from V and 6 bases from J, with 12 bases in between. CDR3 length equals 14 residues. CDR3 residues: CASSPMQGGQPQHF. CDR3 nucleotide sequence: TGTGCCAGCTCACCGATGCAGGGAGGTCAGCCCCAGCATTTT.

This clonotype was counted many times. The chain is built from TRBV12-3 or TRBV12-4 and TRBJ2-1; 7 nucleotides align to TRBD2. Trimming took 6 bases from V and 12 from J; bases not matched to a gene: 5. This CDR3 has 11 amino acids. The chain's CDR3 is CASRNPGGQFF. The CDR3 DNA follows: TGTGCCAGCAGGAACCCGGGGGGGCAGTTCTTC.